This passage covers 10 T cell receptor beta chains from one sample sequenced in a study of T-cell memory formation after mild COVID-19. From the 5' RACE reads, TCRdb called clonotypes with MiXCR, one entry per CDR3 protein. This repertoire shows around 530,000 distinct CDR3 sequences, roughly 22% found once; its top ten account for around 8.4%. The sample consisted of PBMCs or a T cell subset sorted from them (not recorded which). Receptors were obtained from an adult woman who had mild COVID-19 (a few samples of this study predate the infection). Cell type and time point are not known.

This clonotype was counted only a few times. The V and J genes are TRBV7-9 and TRBJ2-7, with 8 bases aligning to TRBD2. The CDR3 loop spans 14 amino acids. The V gene's germline CDR1 is SEHNR and CDR2 FQNEAQ (reference sequence). V dropped 5 bases and J dropped 7; count of bases not matched to a gene: 10. CDR3 protein: CASSRPGGFEEQYF. The CDR3, as DNA: TGTGCCAGCAGCCGCCCGGGAGGGTTCGAGGAGCAGTACTTC.

CDR3 in DNA: TGTGCCAGCAGCGGTAGGGCAGGAGCGGCCTATGGCTACACCTTC. This codes for CASSGRAGAAYGYTF. The rearrangement uses TRBV5-6 and TRBJ1-2; D ambiguous. There are 15 residues in the CDR3. Trimming took 4 bases from V and 4 from J, leaving 17 bases between them. In germline, CDR1 is SGHDT, CDR2 YYEEEE.

Comment on this clonotype: At one of its ends the junction is not consistent with the germline gene, which may arise from a read error. The gene calls are TRBV4-1 and TRBJ2-3; 7 nucleotides agree with TRBD2. CDR3 length: 16 residues. CDR1 and CDR2 (germline): MGHRA, YSYEKL. This CDR3 is CDSSQSRLARADTQYF. In nucleotides, the CDR3 is TGCGACAGCAGCCAATCTCGACTAGCCAGGGCAGATACGCAGTATTTT.

The genes are TRBV27 and TRBJ1-3; D is possibly TRBD1 (5 bases). The CDR3 is 14 residues long. V lost 2 bases to trimming and J lost 2 bases, with 7 bases between them. CDR1 is MNHEY, CDR2 SMNVEV, per germline (reference sequence). The CDR3 loop reads CASSLVGAGNTIYF. DNA for the CDR3: TGTGCCAGCAGTTTAGTGGGGGCTGGAAACACCATATATTTT.

Many counts were recorded for this clonotype. J is TRBJ2-7 and V is TRBV14, with D unclear. Germline V gives CDR1 SGHDN, CDR2 FVKESK. The V gene lost 2 bases and the J gene lost 4 bases, with 9 bases spanning the gap. The CDR3 covers 13 residues. The CDR3 DNA is TGTGCCAGCAGCCAACTGGGGTCTTACGAGCAGTACTTC. Translating it yields CASSQLGSYEQYF. The whole variable domain, remainder taken from reference TRBV14 and TRBJ2-7, is EAGVTQFPSHSVIEKGQTVTLRCDPISGHDNLYWYRRVMGKEIKFLLHFVKESKQDESGMPNNRFLAERTGGTYSTLKVQPAELEDSGVYFCASSQLGSYEQYFGPGTRLTVT.

The chain carries TRBV4-1 and TRBJ1-4; 7 nucleotides match TRBD1. This CDR3 is 13 amino acids long. Germline loops: CDR1 MGHRA, CDR2 YSYEKL. V shed 1 base, J shed 11 bases, and the junction held 4 bases outside the gene matches. CDR3: CASSQGQGGKLFF. CDR3 coding DNA: TGCGCCAGCAGCCAAGGTCAGGGGGGGAAACTGTTTTTT.

This clonotype was seen a handful of times. The V and J genes are TRBV12-3 or TRBV12-4 and TRBJ2-7, with TRBD1 as a possible D gene (6 bases). The CDR3 sequence is 14 residues long. Trimming took 3 bases from V and 5 from J, leaving 14 bases between them. DNA of the CDR3: TGTGCCAGCAGTTTCTCCAGGGGCAATGACGAGCAGTACTTC. Protein sequence: CASSFSRGNDEQYF.

This clonotype turned up a few times. The V call is TRBV7-2, the J call TRBJ2-1; D is tentatively TRBD1 or TRBD2 (5 bases each). Germline-derived CDR1 and CDR2 are SGHTA and FQGNSA. CDR3 length: 13 amino acids. Trimming removed 8 bases from V and 5 bases from J, with 13 bases in between. The CDR3 nucleotides are TGTGCCAGCTGGGAGAGGGGCAACAATGAGCAGTTCTTC. The encoded protein is CASWERGNNEQFF.

J is TRBJ2-3 and V is TRBV6-5; D remains unclear. The CDR3 is 14 amino acids. Germline lookup yields CDR1 MNHEY and CDR2 SVGAGI. The V gene lost 8 bases and the J gene lost 4 bases, with 16 bases spanning the gap. CDR3 region: CASGPSSGSDTQYF. The CDR3 nucleotides read TGTGCCAGCGGCCCTTCATCAGGTTCAGATACGCAGTATTTT.

This clonotype has a handful of counts. This chain links TRBV7-9 with TRBJ2-7; D unresolved. V dropped 3 bases and J dropped 0 bases, with 9 bases sitting between them. Germline CDR1 SEHNR, CDR2 FQNEAQ (reference sequence). The CDR3 spans 14 residues. The CDR3: CASSFEAVSYEQYF. The CDR3, as DNA: TGTGCCAGCAGCTTCGAGGCCGTCTCCTACGAGCAGTACTTC.